What follows are 11 T cell receptor beta chains derived from one specimen sequenced in a study of response to subunit inactivated influenza vaccine. MiXCR, applied by TCRdb to the RT-PCR reads, yields one record per CDR3 protein. The sample includes 200,000 to 300,000 distinct CDR3 sequences, 10% to 15% of them seen just once. Material: non-naive T cells sorted from PBMCs, obtained 14 days before vaccination. All receptors derive from a man in his forties or fifties who received an inactivated influenza vaccine.

CDR3 bases: TGCGCCAGCGCCCTTCGAGAGGAAGATACGCAGTATTTT. Translating it yields CASALREEDTQYF. This rearrangement joins TRBV4-1 to TRBJ2-3; D unresolved. The CDR3 has 13 amino acids. Per germline, CDR1 MGHRA and CDR2 YSYEKL. V was trimmed by 8 bases and J by 5 bases, leaving 14 bases between them.

The chain employs TRBV29-1 and TRBJ2-1; 16 bases align to TRBD2. CDR1 and CDR2 (germline): SQVTM, ANQGSEA. The CDR3 loop spans 17 amino acids. This CDR3 is CIVLLGTSGRGYNEQFF. CDR3 in DNA: TGCATTGTCCTACTAGGGACTAGCGGGAGGGGGTACAATGAGCAGTTCTTC.

This clonotype occurred many times. The CDR3 DNA reads as TGTGCCAGCAGCCAGACTAGCGGAAGCTCCTACGAGCAGTACTTC. It translates to CASSQTSGSSYEQYF. This chain joins TRBV6-5 and TRBJ2-7; 9 bases line up with TRBD2. Germline CDR1 is MNHEY and CDR2 is SVGAGI. Trimming cost V 6 bases and J 0 bases; bases outside gene matches: 6. This CDR3 is built from 15 residues.

This chain uses TRBV7-2 with TRBJ2-1, with D unclear. The CDR3 consists of 11 residues. Germline CDR1 is SGHTA and CDR2 is FQGNSA. Trimming left V 2 bases short and J 16 bases short, with 12 bases between. DNA of the CDR3: TGTGCCAGCAGCTTACAGGTTCTGCCTTTCTTC. Its translation is CASSLQVLPFF.

This clonotype has a handful of counts. This sequence joins TRBV7-2 and TRBJ2-5; no firm D call. The CDR3 covers 13 residues. Germline V lookup: CDR1 SGHTA, CDR2 FQGNSA. The ends were cut back, 2 bases at V and 2 bases at J, with 6 bases in the middle. Here the CDR3 reads CASSLMEQETQYF. Written as DNA, the CDR3 is TGTGCCAGCAGCTTAATGGAGCAAGAGACCCAGTACTTC.

The J gene is TRBJ1-1, the V gene TRBV20-1; 8 nucleotides line up with TRBD1. Germline V gene lookup returns CDR1 DFQATT and CDR2 SNEGSKA (reference sequence). The CDR3 is made up of 13 amino acids. The V gene end was trimmed by 5 bases and the J gene end by 1 base; junction bases not matched to a gene: 3. The DNA of the CDR3 is TGCAGTGCTTCCGACAGGGGGAACACTGAAGCTTTCTTT. It yields the protein CSASDRGNTEAFF.

V and J are TRBV9 and TRBJ2-3, with a weak D call TRBD1 (6 bases). CDR3 size: 14 residues. V was cut by 4 bases and J by 2 bases, with 11 bases left in between. Looked up from germline, CDR1 is SGDLS and CDR2 is YYNGEE. For the CDR3, the DNA is TGTGCCAGCAGCCGGACAGCCAACACAGATACGCAGTATTTT. Translating it yields CASSRTANTDTQYF.

The chain uses TRBV5-1 and TRBJ2-5; D ambiguous. This CDR3 has 16 amino acids. Trimming took 0 bases from V and 0 from J, leaving 12 bases between them. Germline loops: CDR1 SGHRS, CDR2 YFSETQ. The CDR3 protein is CASSLEGVLDQETQYF. The CDR3 DNA sequence: TGCGCCAGCAGCTTGGAGGGCGTACTGGACCAAGAGACCCAGTACTTC. The full variable domain, its missing parts supplied by reference TRBV5-1 and TRBJ2-5, is KAGVTQTPRYLIKTRGQQVTLSCSPISGHRSVSWYQQTPGQGLQFLFEYFSETQRNKGNFPGRFSGRQFSNSRSEMNVSTLELGDSALYLCASSLEGVLDQETQYFGPGTRLLVL.

This clonotype came up many times. The V gene is TRBV6-1, the J gene TRBJ2-7; D not resolved. Germline lookup yields CDR1 MNHNS and CDR2 SASEGT. The germline V and J ends were trimmed by 2 bases and 2 bases, with 10 bases remaining between them. The CDR3 totals 14 residues. The CDR3 sequence: CASSENGGTYEQYF. In DNA form, the CDR3 reads TGTGCCAGCAGTGAAAACGGTGGAACCTACGAGCAGTACTTC.

This clonotype was observed many times. The gene calls are TRBV25-1 and TRBJ2-7; weak D call: TRBD1 (7 bases). Germline CDR1 is MGHDK and CDR2 is SYGVNS. Trimming removed 5 bases from V and 5 bases from J, with 16 bases in between. This CDR3 has 14 residues. The CDR3 protein is CASSTQGGIDEQYF. The DNA of the CDR3 is TGTGCCAGCAGTACTCAGGGGGGAATCGACGAGCAGTACTTC.

This clonotype was seen repeatedly, ten times or more. The rearrangement uses TRBV28 and TRBJ2-1; D possibly matches TRBD1 or TRBD2 (5 bases each). This CDR3 region has 16 residues. CDR1 is MDHEN and CDR2 is SYDVKM in the germline V gene. Trimming removed 4 bases from V and 4 bases from J, with 17 bases in between. The CDR3 bases are TGTGCCAGCAGTTCCGGGGCATACGAAGTGTACAATGAGCAGTTCTTC. This translates into CASSSGAYEVYNEQFF.